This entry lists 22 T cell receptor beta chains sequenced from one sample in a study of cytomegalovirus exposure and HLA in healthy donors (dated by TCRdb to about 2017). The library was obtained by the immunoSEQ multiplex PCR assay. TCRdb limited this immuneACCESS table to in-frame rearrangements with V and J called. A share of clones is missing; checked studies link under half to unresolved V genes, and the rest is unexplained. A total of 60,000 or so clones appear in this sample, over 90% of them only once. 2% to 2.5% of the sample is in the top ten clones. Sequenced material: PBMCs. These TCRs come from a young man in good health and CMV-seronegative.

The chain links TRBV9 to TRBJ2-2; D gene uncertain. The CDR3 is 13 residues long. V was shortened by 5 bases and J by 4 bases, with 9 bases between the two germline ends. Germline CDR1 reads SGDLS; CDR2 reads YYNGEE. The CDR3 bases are TGTGCCAGCAGAAGTGGAGTCACCGGGGAGCTGTTTTTT. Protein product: CASRSGVTGELFF. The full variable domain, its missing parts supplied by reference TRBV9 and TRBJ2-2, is DSGVTQTPKHLITATGQRVTLRCSPRSGDLSVYWYQQSLDQGLQFLIQYYNGEERAKGNILERFSAQQFPDLHSELNLSSLELGDSALYFCASRSGVTGELFFGEGSRLTVL.

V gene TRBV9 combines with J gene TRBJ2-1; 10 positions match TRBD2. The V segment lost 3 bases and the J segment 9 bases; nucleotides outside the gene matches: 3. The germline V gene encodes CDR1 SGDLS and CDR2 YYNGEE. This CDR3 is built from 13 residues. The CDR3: CASSGRLAGEQFF. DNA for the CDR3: TGTGCCAGCAGCGGAAGACTAGCGGGTGAGCAGTTCTTC.

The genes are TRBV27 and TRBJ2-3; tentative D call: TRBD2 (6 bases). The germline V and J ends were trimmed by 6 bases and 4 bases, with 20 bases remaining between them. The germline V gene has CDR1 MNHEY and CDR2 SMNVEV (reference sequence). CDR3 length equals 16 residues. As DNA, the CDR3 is TGTGCCAGCAGAGGAGGGCGGGAAGGGTGGGCAGATACGCAGTATTTT. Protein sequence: CASRGGREGWADTQYF.

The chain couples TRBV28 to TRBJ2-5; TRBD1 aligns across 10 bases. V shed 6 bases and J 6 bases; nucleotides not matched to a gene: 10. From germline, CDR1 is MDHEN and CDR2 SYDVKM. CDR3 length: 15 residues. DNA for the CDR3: TGTGCCAGCAGCATGATGACAGGGGGCCTAAAGACCCAGTACTTC. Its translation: CASSMMTGGLKTQYF.

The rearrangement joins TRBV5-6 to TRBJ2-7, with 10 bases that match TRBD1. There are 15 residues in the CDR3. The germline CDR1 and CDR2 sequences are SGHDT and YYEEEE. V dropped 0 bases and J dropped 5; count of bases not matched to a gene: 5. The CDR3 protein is CASSLGQGAGNEQYF. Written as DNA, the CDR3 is TGTGCCAGCAGCTTGGGACAGGGGGCGGGCAACGAGCAGTACTTC.

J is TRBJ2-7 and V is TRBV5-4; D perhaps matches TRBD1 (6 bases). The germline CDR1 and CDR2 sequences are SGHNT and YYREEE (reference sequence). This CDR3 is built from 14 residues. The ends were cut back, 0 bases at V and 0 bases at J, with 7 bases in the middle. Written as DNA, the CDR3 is TGTGCCAGCAGCTTGGACAGGGCCTCCTACGAGCAGTACTTC. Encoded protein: CASSLDRASYEQYF.

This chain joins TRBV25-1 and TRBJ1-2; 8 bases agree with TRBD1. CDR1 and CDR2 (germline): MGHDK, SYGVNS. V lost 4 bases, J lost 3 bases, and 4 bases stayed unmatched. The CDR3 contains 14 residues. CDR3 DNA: TGTGCCAGCAGTGGGGCAGGGGGCGACTATGGCTACACCTTC. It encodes CASSGAGGDYGYTF.

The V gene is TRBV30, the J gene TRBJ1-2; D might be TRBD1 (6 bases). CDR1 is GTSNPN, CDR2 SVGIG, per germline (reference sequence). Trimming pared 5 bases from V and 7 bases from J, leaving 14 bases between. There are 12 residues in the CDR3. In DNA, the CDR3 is TGTGCCTGGGACTTAGGGGGTCTTGGCTACACCTTC. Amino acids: CAWDLGGLGYTF.

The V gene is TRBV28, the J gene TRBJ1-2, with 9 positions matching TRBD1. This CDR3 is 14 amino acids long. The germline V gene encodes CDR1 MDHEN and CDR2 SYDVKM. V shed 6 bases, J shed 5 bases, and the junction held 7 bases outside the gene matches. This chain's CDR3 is CASRSTGGGYGYTF. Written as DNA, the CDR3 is TGTGCCAGCAGAAGTACAGGGGGCGGTTATGGCTACACCTTC.

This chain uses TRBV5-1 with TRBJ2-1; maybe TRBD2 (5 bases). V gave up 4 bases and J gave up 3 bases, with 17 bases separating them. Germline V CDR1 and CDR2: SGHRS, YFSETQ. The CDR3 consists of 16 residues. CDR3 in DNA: TGCGCCAGCAGCGGTTCGGGTGAGGGAAGCTACAATGAGCAGTTCTTC. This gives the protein CASSGSGEGSYNEQFF.

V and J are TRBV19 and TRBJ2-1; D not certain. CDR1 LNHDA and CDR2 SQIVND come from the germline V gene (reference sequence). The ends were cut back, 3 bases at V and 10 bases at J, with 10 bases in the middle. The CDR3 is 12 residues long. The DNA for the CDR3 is TGTGCCAGTAGTATGGGCTACTGGGAGCAGTTCTTC. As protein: CASSMGYWEQFF.

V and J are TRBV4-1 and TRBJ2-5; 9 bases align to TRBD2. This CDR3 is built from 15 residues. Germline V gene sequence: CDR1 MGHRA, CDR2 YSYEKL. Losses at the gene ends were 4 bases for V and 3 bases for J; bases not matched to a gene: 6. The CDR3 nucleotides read TGCGCCAGCAGCCGGGGACTAGCTGGCGAAGAGACCCAGTACTTC. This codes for CASSRGLAGEETQYF.

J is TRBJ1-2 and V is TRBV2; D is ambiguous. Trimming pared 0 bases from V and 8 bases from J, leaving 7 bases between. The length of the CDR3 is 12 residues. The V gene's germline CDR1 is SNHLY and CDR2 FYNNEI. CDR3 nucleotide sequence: TGTGCCAGCAGTGAAGCGGAGGCAGGCTACACCTTC. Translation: CASSEAEAGYTF.

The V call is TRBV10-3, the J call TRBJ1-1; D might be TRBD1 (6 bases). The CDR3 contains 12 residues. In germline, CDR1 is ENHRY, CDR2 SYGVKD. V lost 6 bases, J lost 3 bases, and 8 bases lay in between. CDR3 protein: CAIRRTDTEAFF. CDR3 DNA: TGTGCCATCAGGCGGACAGACACTGAAGCTTTCTTT.

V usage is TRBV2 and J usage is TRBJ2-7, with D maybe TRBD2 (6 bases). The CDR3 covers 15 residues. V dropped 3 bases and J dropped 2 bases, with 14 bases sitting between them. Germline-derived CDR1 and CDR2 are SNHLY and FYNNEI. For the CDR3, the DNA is TGTGCCAGCAGTGAGACGTGGGGACTCGCCTACGAGCAGTACTTC. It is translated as CASSETWGLAYEQYF.

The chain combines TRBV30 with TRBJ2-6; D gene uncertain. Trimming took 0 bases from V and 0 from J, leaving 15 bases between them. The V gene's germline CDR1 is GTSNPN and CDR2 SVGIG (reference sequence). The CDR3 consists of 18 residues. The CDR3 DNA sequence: TGTGCCTGGAGTGTTACGCTGACGGGTAGCTCTGGGGCCAACGTCCTGACTTTC. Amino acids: CAWSVTLTGSSGANVLTF.

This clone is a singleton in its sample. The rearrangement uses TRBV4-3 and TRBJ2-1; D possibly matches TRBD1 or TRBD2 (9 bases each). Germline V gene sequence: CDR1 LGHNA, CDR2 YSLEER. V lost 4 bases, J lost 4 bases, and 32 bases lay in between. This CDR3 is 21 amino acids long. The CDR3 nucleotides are TGCGCCAGCAGCCGGGAGCCGGTCGGGACAGGGCTAGCGGGAACGTACAATGAGCAGTTCTTC. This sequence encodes CASSREPVGTGLAGTYNEQFF.

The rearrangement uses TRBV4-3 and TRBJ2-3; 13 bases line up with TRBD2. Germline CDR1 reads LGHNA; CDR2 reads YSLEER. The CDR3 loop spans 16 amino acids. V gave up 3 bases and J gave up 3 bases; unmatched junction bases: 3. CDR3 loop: CASSQETSGRTDTQYF. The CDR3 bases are TGCGCCAGCAGCCAGGAGACTAGCGGGAGGACAGATACGCAGTATTTT.

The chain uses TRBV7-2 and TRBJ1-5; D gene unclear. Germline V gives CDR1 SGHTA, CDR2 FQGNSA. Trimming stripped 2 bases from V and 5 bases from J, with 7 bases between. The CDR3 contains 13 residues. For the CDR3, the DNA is TGTGCCAGCAGCTTAAAGAGGTATCAGCCCCAGCATTTT. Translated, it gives CASSLKRYQPQHF. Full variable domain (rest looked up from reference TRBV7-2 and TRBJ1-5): GAGVSQSPSNKVTEKGKDVELRCDPISGHTALYWYRQSLGQGLEFLIYFQGNSAPDKSGLPSDRFSAERTGGSVSTLTIQRTQQEDSAVYLCASSLKRYQPQHFGDGTRLSIL.

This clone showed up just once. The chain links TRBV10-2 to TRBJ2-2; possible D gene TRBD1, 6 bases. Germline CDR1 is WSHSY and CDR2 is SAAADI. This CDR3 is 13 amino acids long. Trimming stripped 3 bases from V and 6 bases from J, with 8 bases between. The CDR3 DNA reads TGCGCCAGCAGTGATCCAGGGGCCGGGGAGCTGTTTTTT. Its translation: CASSDPGAGELFF.

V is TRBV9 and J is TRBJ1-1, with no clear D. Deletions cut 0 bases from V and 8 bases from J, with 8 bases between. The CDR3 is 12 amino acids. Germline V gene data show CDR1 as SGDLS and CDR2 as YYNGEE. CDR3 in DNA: TGTGCCAGCAGCGTAGAAGCCGGGGAAGCTTTCTTT. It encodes CASSVEAGEAFF.

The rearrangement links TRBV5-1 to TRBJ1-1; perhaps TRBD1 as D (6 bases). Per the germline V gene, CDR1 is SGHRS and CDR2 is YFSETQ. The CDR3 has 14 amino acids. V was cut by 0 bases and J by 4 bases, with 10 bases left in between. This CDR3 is CASSLAGDGTEAFF. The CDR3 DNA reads TGCGCCAGCAGCTTGGCAGGGGACGGCACTGAAGCTTTCTTT.